Shown below are 11 T cell receptor beta chains from a single sample sequenced in a study of T cell responses to AZD1222 COVID-19 vaccine. This table comes from immunoSEQ multiplex PCR, and its TCRdb copy is limited to in-frame clones, with some not included. Here the sample spans 150,000 to 200,000 clones, about 92% being singletons. This sample comprised peripheral blood, obtained 28 days after the second AZD1222 dose. All receptors come from an adult who received the AZD1222 COVID-19 vaccine.

The chain combines TRBV21-1 with TRBJ2-6; TRBD2, the D gene given by the table, was not confirmed from the DNA. TRBV21-1 is classified as a pseudogene. The CDR3 covers 16 residues. In nucleotides, the CDR3 is TGTGCCAGCACCTCGGTGGGGGGCTCTGGGGCCAACGTCCTGACTTTC. Translating it yields CASTSVGGSGANVLTF.

This chain joins TRBV15 and TRBJ1-6; D gene unclear. The CDR3 totals 18 residues. The V end lost 4 bases, the J end lost 0 bases, and 16 bases lay between the germline ends. The germline CDR1 and CDR2 sequences are LNHNV and YYDKDF (reference sequence). The CDR3 DNA is TGTGCCACCAGCATCTCCGGGCGGGGAAGCTCCTATAATTCACCCCTCCACTTT. Translating gives CATSISGRGSSYNSPLHF.

On this clone itself: The conserved final phenylalanine or tryptophan is absent from the CDR3, which likely points to a read error. The DNA is left out, because the CDR3 cannot be placed on it with certainty; the CDR3 is given as TCRdb lists it. This chain connects TRBV30 to TRBJ2-3; the table calls TRBD2, which could not be checked here. Germline V CDR1 and CDR2: GTSNPN, SVGIG (reference sequence). The CDR3 region is 12 residues in length, termini included. The chain's CDR3 is CAWIRVPGLVKV.

CDR3: CASSPTGADGPYGYTF. CDR3 in DNA: TGTGCCAGCTCACCAACAGGGGCGGATGGCCCATATGGCTACACCTTC. The V call is TRBV18, the J call TRBJ1-2; 7 bases are a match to TRBD1. Germline CDR1 reads KGHSH; CDR2 reads LQKENI. This CDR3 contains 16 residues. The V gene end was trimmed by 2 bases and the J gene end by 5 bases; junction bases not matched to a gene: 11.

The chain joins TRBV3-1 (or the pseudogene TRBV3-2) to TRBJ2-7; D may correspond to TRBD1 or TRBD2 (5 bases each). Germline V CDR1 and CDR2: LGHDT, YNNKEL (reference sequence). Trimming left V 4 bases short and J 7 bases short, with 20 bases between. The CDR3 extends over 15 amino acids. CDR3 loop: CASSPGAGWSREQYF. DNA for the CDR3: TGTGCCAGCAGCCCCGGGGCAGGGTGGTCCCGAGAGCAGTACTTC.

The chain links TRBV2 to TRBJ1-6; 12 positions match TRBD1. V was clipped by 7 bases and J by 16 bases; unmatched bases: 11. CDR1 and CDR2 (germline): SNHLY, FYNNEI. CDR3 length equals 14 residues. The CDR3 region has the DNA TGTGCCAGCAAAACCGGGACAGGGGGCGAAATTCTCCACTTT. This gives the protein CASKTGTGGEILHF.

This clone was seen once. This chain links TRBV9 with TRBJ2-1, with TRBD2 matching over 8 bases. The CDR3 runs to 14 residues. The V gene's germline CDR1 is SGDLS and CDR2 YYNGEE. Unmatched junction bases numbered 6, after V lost 2 bases and J lost 8 bases. CDR3: CASSVISGNDEQFF. In DNA, the CDR3 is TGTGCCAGCAGCGTGATTAGCGGGAACGATGAGCAGTTCTTC.

This clone was observed a handful of times. The V call is TRBV27, the J call TRBJ1-2; no firm D call. This CDR3 is built from 12 residues. V was shortened by 5 bases and J by 7 bases, with 11 bases between the two germline ends. Germline V CDR1 and CDR2: MNHEY, SMNVEV (reference sequence). For the CDR3, the DNA is TGTGCCAGCAGTCCACCCCGCGGTGGCTACACCTTC. Protein sequence: CASSPPRGGYTF.

The chain combines TRBV7-9 with TRBJ2-1; 8 nucleotides match TRBD1. This CDR3 region has 16 residues. V trimming: 4 bases; J trimming: 0 bases; junction bases outside the gene matches: 5. CDR1 and CDR2 from the germline V gene are SEHNR and FQNEAQ (reference sequence). CDR3 bases: TGTGCCAGCAGCTCACCGGACAGGGCCTCCTACAATGAGCAGTTCTTC. Encoded protein: CASSSPDRASYNEQFF.

The rearrangement joins TRBV28 to TRBJ1-5; D is perhaps TRBD1 (6 bases). V gave up 0 bases and J gave up 4 bases, with 10 bases separating them. This CDR3 contains 15 residues. Germline V lookup: CDR1 MDHEN, CDR2 SYDVKM. This chain's CDR3 is CASSLWSQGNQPQHF. CDR3 nucleotide sequence: TGTGCCAGCAGTTTATGGTCACAGGGAAATCAGCCCCAGCATTTT.

This sequence joins TRBV10-3 and TRBJ2-3; D is ambiguous. This CDR3 contains 15 residues. V gave up 6 bases and J gave up 1 base, with 14 bases separating them. Germline lookup yields CDR1 ENHRY and CDR2 SYGVKD. CDR3 coding DNA: TGTGCCATCAGGGCTGGCGCATCCCGCACAGATACGCAGTATTTT. This gives the protein CAIRAGASRTDTQYF.